Listed below are T cell receptor beta chains from one sample, sequenced in a study of response to subunit inactivated influenza vaccine. Each CDR3 protein gets one entry after TCRdb re-called the RT-PCR reads with MiXCR. The table shows roughly 500,000 distinct CDR3 sequences, with approximately 17% occurring only once. The sample was CD4+ T cells sorted from PBMCs, taken 23 to 25 months after vaccination. These receptors were obtained from a man between 50 and 75 years old who received an inactivated influenza vaccine. CDR3s include the opening cysteine and the closing phenylalanine or tryptophan. Fields, in order: clone size, V gene, D gene, J gene, CDR3 protein, CDR3 DNA. D genes are given only for firm matches. The size of a clone is reported for some rows only, either as once, few or many, or as a class for expanded clones.

clone size: many; V gene: TRBV5-1; D gene: TRBD1; J gene: TRBJ2-1; CDR3 protein: CASSLADRGNEQFF; CDR3 DNA: TGCGCCAGCAGCTTGGCAGACAGGGGGAATGAGCAGTTCTTC
clone size: NA; V gene: TRBV7-8; D gene: NA; J gene: TRBJ1-2; CDR3 protein: CASSFEAAYGYTF; CDR3 DNA: TGTGCCAGCAGCTTCGAGGCGGCCTATGGCTACACCTTC
clone size: few; V gene: TRBV12-3/TRBV12-4; D gene: NA; J gene: TRBJ2-4; CDR3 protein: CASSLVGQAKNIQYF; CDR3 DNA: TGTGCCAGCAGTTTAGTCGGACAGGCCAAAAACATTCAGTACTTC
clone size: NA; V gene: TRBV20-1; D gene: NA; J gene: TRBJ2-3; CDR3 protein: CSAPPRGWPDTQYF; CDR3 DNA: TGCAGTGCGCCTCCCAGGGGCTGGCCAGATACGCAGTATTTT
clone size: few; V gene: TRBV4-2; D gene: NA; J gene: TRBJ2-4; CDR3 protein: CASSQAATAEWNIQYF; CDR3 DNA: TGTGCCAGCAGCCAAGCGGCGACCGCGGAATGGAACATTCAGTACTTC
clone size: few; V gene: TRBV10-3; D gene: NA; J gene: TRBJ1-3; CDR3 protein: CAISEGRSSGNTIYF; CDR3 DNA: TGTGCCATCAGTGAAGGGAGGAGCTCTGGAAACACCATATATTTT
clone size: few; V gene: TRBV6-6; D gene: NA; J gene: TRBJ2-7; CDR3 protein: CASSQQGSYEQYF; CDR3 DNA: TGTGCCAGCAGTCAGCAGGGGTCCTACGAGCAGTACTTC
clone size: NA; V gene: TRBV6-2/TRBV6-3; D gene: TRBD1; J gene: TRBJ1-1; CDR3 protein: CASSGTGFGTEAFF; CDR3 DNA: TGTGCCAGCAGCGGGACAGGGTTCGGCACTGAAGCTTTCTTT
clone size: many; V gene: TRBV12-3/TRBV12-4; D gene: NA; J gene: TRBJ1-4; CDR3 protein: CASSGQFNEKLFF; CDR3 DNA: TGTGCCAGCAGTGGACAGTTTAATGAAAAACTGTTTTTT
clone size: NA; V gene: TRBV4-1; D gene: NA; J gene: TRBJ1-1; CDR3 protein: CASSQVMGKGWTEAFF; CDR3 DNA: TGCGCCAGCAGCCAAGTCATGGGGAAAGGATGGACTGAAGCTTTCTTT
clone size: many; V gene: TRBV4-2; D gene: NA; J gene: TRBJ2-1; CDR3 protein: CASSQVADLSYNEQFF; CDR3 DNA: TGTGCCAGCAGCCAAGTCGCTGACCTCTCCTACAATGAGCAGTTCTTC
clone size: NA; V gene: TRBV18; D gene: NA; J gene: TRBJ2-7; CDR3 protein: CASSPGSQREQYF; CDR3 DNA: TGTGCCAGCTCACCGGGTTCCCAACGGGAGCAGTACTTC
clone size: NA; V gene: TRBV4-1; D gene: NA; J gene: TRBJ1-1; CDR3 protein: CASSQGQGYTEAFF; CDR3 DNA: TGCGCCAGCAGCCAAGGTCAGGGGTACACTGAAGCTTTCTTT
clone size: few; V gene: TRBV25-1; D gene: TRBD2; J gene: TRBJ2-1; CDR3 protein: CASRTSGLDNEQFF; CDR3 DNA: TGTGCCAGCAGAACTAGCGGCCTAGACAATGAGCAGTTCTTC
clone size: few; V gene: TRBV12-3/TRBV12-4; D gene: NA; J gene: TRBJ2-5; CDR3 protein: CASSLVQGKRETQYF; CDR3 DNA: TGTGCCAGCAGTTTAGTTCAGGGGAAGAGGGAGACCCAGTACTTC
clone size: few; V gene: TRBV4-2; D gene: NA; J gene: TRBJ1-4; CDR3 protein: CASGVTGPNEKLFF; CDR3 DNA: TGTGCCAGCGGTGTGACAGGCCCTAATGAAAAACTGTTTTTT
clone size: NA; V gene: TRBV3-1; D gene: NA; J gene: TRBJ2-3; CDR3 protein: CASSPRANTDTQYF; CDR3 DNA: TGTGCCAGCAGCCCTCGGGCGAACACAGATACGCAGTATTTT
clone size: many; V gene: TRBV7-2; D gene: TRBD2; J gene: TRBJ2-7; CDR3 protein: CASSPSGTSMYEQYF; CDR3 DNA: TGTGCCAGCAGCCCCTCCGGGACTAGCATGTACGAGCAGTACTTC
clone size: few; V gene: TRBV29-1; D gene: TRBD2; J gene: TRBJ2-7; CDR3 protein: CSVGTSGGTYEQYF; CDR3 DNA: TGCAGCGTTGGGACTAGCGGGGGGACCTACGAGCAGTACTTC
clone size: many; V gene: TRBV3-1; D gene: NA; J gene: TRBJ2-1; CDR3 protein: CASSQGPGGYNEQFF; CDR3 DNA: TGTGCCAGCAGCCAAGGCCCAGGTGGATACAATGAGCAGTTCTTC
clone size: NA; V gene: TRBV12-3/TRBV12-4; D gene: NA; J gene: TRBJ2-7; CDR3 protein: CASSFSGFSYEQYF; CDR3 DNA: TGTGCCAGCAGTTTCTCAGGGTTCTCCTACGAGCAGTACTTC
clone size: NA; V gene: TRBV4-1; D gene: TRBD1; J gene: TRBJ1-2; CDR3 protein: CASSPRDSTQSYTF; CDR3 DNA: TGCGCCAGCAGCCCTCGGGACAGCACCCAGAGCTACACCTTC
clone size: few; V gene: TRBV5-6; D gene: NA; J gene: TRBJ1-1; CDR3 protein: CASSLIRPSNTEAFF; CDR3 DNA: TGTGCCAGCAGCTTGATTCGTCCTTCGAACACTGAAGCTTTCTTT
clone size: NA; V gene: TRBV6-5; D gene: NA; J gene: TRBJ2-5; CDR3 protein: CASSYGRQETQYF; CDR3 DNA: TGTGCCAGCAGTTACGGAAGACAAGAGACCCAGTACTTC
clone size: many; V gene: TRBV5-5; D gene: TRBD1; J gene: TRBJ1-1; CDR3 protein: CASRQEGAVTEAFF; CDR3 DNA: TGTGCCAGCAGGCAAGAGGGGGCTGTCACTGAAGCTTTCTTT
clone size: few; V gene: TRBV20-1; D gene: NA; J gene: TRBJ1-1; CDR3 protein: CSAAEGVNTEAFF; CDR3 DNA: TGCAGTGCCGCGGAAGGGGTGAACACTGAAGCTTTCTTT
clone size: few; V gene: TRBV9; D gene: TRBD2; J gene: TRBJ2-2; CDR3 protein: CASSVGPSGSGELFF; CDR3 DNA: TGTGCCAGCAGCGTAGGCCCTAGCGGCTCCGGGGAGCTGTTTTTT
clone size: NA; V gene: TRBV12-3/TRBV12-4; D gene: NA; J gene: TRBJ1-4; CDR3 protein: CASSLSGIHEKLFF; CDR3 DNA: TGTGCCAGCAGCTTATCAGGGATCCATGAAAAACTGTTTTTT
clone size: NA; V gene: TRBV12-3/TRBV12-4; D gene: TRBD1; J gene: TRBJ2-1; CDR3 protein: CASSLGQGYEQFF; CDR3 DNA: TGTGCCAGCAGTTTGGGACAGGGGTATGAGCAGTTCTTC
clone size: NA; V gene: TRBV5-1; D gene: NA; J gene: TRBJ2-3; CDR3 protein: CASSLAQGSDTQYF; CDR3 DNA: TGCGCCAGCAGCTTAGCGCAGGGCTCTGATACGCAGTATTTT
clone size: few; V gene: TRBV12-3/TRBV12-4; D gene: TRBD2; J gene: TRBJ2-1; CDR3 protein: CASRGIAGGVSSYNEQFF; CDR3 DNA: TGTGCCAGCAGGGGGATAGCGGGCGGAGTTAGCTCCTACAATGAGCAGTTCTTC
clone size: many; V gene: TRBV12-3/TRBV12-4; D gene: TRBD1; J gene: TRBJ1-2; CDR3 protein: CASSSSGGSGYTF; CDR3 DNA: TGTGCCAGCAGTTCCTCAGGGGGATCTGGCTACACCTTC
clone size: NA; V gene: TRBV2; D gene: TRBD2; J gene: TRBJ2-3; CDR3 protein: CASSSGTRTDTQYF; CDR3 DNA: TGTGCCAGCAGCTCCGGGACTAGAACAGATACGCAGTATTTT
clone size: NA; V gene: TRBV5-1; D gene: TRBD1; J gene: TRBJ2-5; CDR3 protein: CASSWGNRGAETQYF; CDR3 DNA: TGCGCCAGCAGCTGGGGGAACAGGGGAGCGGAGACCCAGTACTTC
clone size: many; V gene: TRBV10-3; D gene: TRBD1; J gene: TRBJ2-7; CDR3 protein: CAISEQGARNEQYF; CDR3 DNA: TGTGCCATCAGTGAACAGGGGGCGAGGAACGAGCAGTACTTC
clone size: few; V gene: TRBV20-1; D gene: NA; J gene: TRBJ2-1; CDR3 protein: CSARMRVRGSGPTYNEQFF; CDR3 DNA: TGCAGTGCTAGAATGCGGGTGAGAGGTAGCGGACCCACCTACAATGAGCAGTTCTTC
clone size: many; V gene: TRBV11-2; D gene: NA; J gene: TRBJ2-2; CDR3 protein: CASSLAYATTGELFF; CDR3 DNA: TGTGCCAGCAGCTTAGCCTACGCGACCACCGGGGAGCTGTTTTTT
clone size: NA; V gene: TRBV18; D gene: NA; J gene: TRBJ2-1; CDR3 protein: CASSPRRGGDEQFF; CDR3 DNA: TGTGCCAGCTCACCACGGCGGGGTGGCGATGAGCAGTTCTTC